These T cell receptor beta chains were read from a single sample in a study of blood T cells in healthy people across ages. One entry per CDR3 protein results from TCRdb running MiXCR on the 5' RACE reads. Among approximately 780,000 distinct CDR3 sequences listed, 20% to 30% were seen once. These data also featured in a second study, about T cells of mothers and their children.

Sequenced material: blood. The source is a boy under 18 in good health. Both conserved end residues are part of each CDR3. Each record gives: J gene, V gene, D gene, clone size, CDR3 protein, CDR3 DNA. A D gene is named only where the DNA matches it firmly. The size entry is marked missing in some rows and otherwise reads once, few, many or a size class.

TRBJ1-2,TRBV7-9,NA,NA,CASSLAYGGGGRLLGVYYGYTF,TGTGCCAGCAGCTTAGCTTATGGTGGCGGCGGCAGACTCCTAGGAGTCTACTATGGCTACACCTTC
TRBJ1-4,TRBV5-1,TRBD1,few,CASSTDRDLGEKLFF,TGCGCCAGCAGCACCGACAGGGATTTAGGAGAAAAACTGTTTTTT
TRBJ1-4,TRBV7-9,NA,few,CASSFPAGTNEKLFF,TGTGCCAGCAGCTTTCCGGCGGGAACTAATGAAAAACTGTTTTTT
TRBJ1-1,TRBV27,NA,NA,CASKPGGFTEAFF,TGTGCCAGCAAACCGGGGGGATTCACTGAAGCTTTCTTT
TRBJ2-7,TRBV15,NA,few,CATSRDKGSYEQYF,TGTGCCACCAGCAGAGATAAGGGATCCTACGAGCAGTACTTC
TRBJ2-1,TRBV14,NA,few,CASSQGGDGAQFF,TGTGCCAGCAGCCAGGGAGGTGATGGGGCCCAGTTCTTC
TRBJ2-5,TRBV7-2,NA,NA,CASSSRRHRGETQYF,TGTGCCAGCAGCTCCCGTCGACACCGCGGGGAGACCCAGTACTTC
TRBJ2-5,TRBV7-6,NA,NA,CASSPVGDGTQYF,TGTGCCAGCAGCCCAGTGGGTGACGGGACCCAGTACTTC
TRBJ1-4,TRBV7-9,TRBD1,few,CASRGDRGPNEKLFF,TGTGCCAGCAGGGGTGACAGGGGGCCTAATGAAAAACTGTTTTTT
TRBJ2-1,TRBV20-1,TRBD2,NA,CSAPWTSGPYNEQFF,TGCAGTGCTCCTTGGACTAGCGGCCCCTACAATGAGCAGTTCTTC
TRBJ2-1,TRBV10-1,NA,few,CASSDGTGVHEQFF,TGCGCCAGCAGTGACGGGACGGGGGTCCATGAGCAGTTCTTC
TRBJ1-4,TRBV10-3,NA,NA,CAISEGNSRRGEKLFF,TGTGCCATCAGTGAGGGAAACAGCCGACGGGGAGAAAAACTGTTTTTT
TRBJ2-5,TRBV4-3,TRBD1,NA,CASSQEITGGGETQYF,TGCGCCAGCAGCCAAGAGATAACAGGGGGCGGGGAGACCCAGTACTTC
TRBJ2-3,TRBV12-3/TRBV12-4,NA,NA,CASSPASGLGTDAQYF,TGTGCCAGCAGTCCCGCCAGCGGGCTGGGCACAGATGCGCAGTATTTT
TRBJ2-7,TRBV20-1,NA,NA,CSASRTPRGYYEQYF,TGCAGTGCTAGCAGGACCCCCAGAGGCTACTACGAGCAGTACTTC
TRBJ2-7,TRBV12-3/TRBV12-4,NA,few,CASSFQPTLQTYEQYF,TGTGCCAGCAGTTTTCAGCCGACCCTTCAAACCTACGAGCAGTACTTC
TRBJ2-5,TRBV19,NA,NA,CASYYSGTQYF,TGTGCCAGTTATTATAGCGGCACCCAGTACTTC